This paragraph covers one TCR beta chain sequence. As yet, its antigen is unknown. The iRepertoire nested amplicon-rescue multiplex PCR amplified TCR alpha and beta CDR3s from RNA. MiXCR, applied by TCRdb to the multiplex PCR reads, yields one record per CDR3 protein. In the table there are about 93,000 distinct CDR3 sequences, roughly 37% of which are singletons. This entry belongs to a study of glioma-infiltrating T cells. Whole-study results and caveats: Only very few CDR3 sequences appeared in both tissue and blood. Gliomas, especially low-grade, showed above-expected tissue-blood divergence; non-neoplastic patients showed below.

The source is a human donor with low-grade glioma or glioblastoma, undergoing nonglioma brain surgery, or in good health (not recorded which). The sequencing input was glioma tissue, nonneoplastic brain tissue, or PBMCs (not recorded which).

The CDR3 protein is CASSLVLDTKELFF. CDR3 DNA: TGTGCCAGCAGCTTAGTTTTGGACACCAAGGAGCTGTTTTTT. The chain employs TRBV7-6 and TRBJ2-2, with a weak D call TRBD1 (5 bases). V was shortened by 1 base and J by 10 bases, with 13 bases between the two germline ends. The CDR3 sequence is 14 residues long. Per the germline V gene, CDR1 is SGHVS and CDR2 is FNYEAQ.